This T cell receptor beta chain was found in a study of blood T cell repertoires in COVID-19. In the study's own analysis: Estimation of nucleated cell counts was performed using reference gene primer amplification. Clones were sequenced by immunoSEQ multiplex PCR, and TCRdb holds only the in-frame ones, with some missing. Clone size and the V and J calls come from that table; the DNA yielded D and trimming. This table has about 50,000 clones, under 85% appearing once. The length of the CDR3 is 14 residues. CDR1 and CDR2 from the germline V gene are LNHNV and YYDKDF (reference sequence). V gave up 0 bases and J gave up 5 bases, with 11 bases separating them.

This rearrangement joins TRBV15 to TRBJ2-7; D is perhaps TRBD2 (6 bases). Sequencing was done on a sample of peripheral blood. The TCR comes from a man in his forties with acute or convalescent COVID-19. DNA for the CDR3: TGTGCCACCAGCAGAGATTCGGGGAGGAACGAGCAGTACTTC. Translating it yields CATSRDSGRNEQYF.